This is a list of T cell receptor beta chains from one sample in a study of blood T cells in healthy people across ages. TCRdb called the 5' RACE reads again in MiXCR, with one record for every CDR3 protein. Here the sample spans roughly 500,000 distinct CDR3 sequences, less than 25% being singletons. Separately, the same data were catalogued under a study of T cells of mothers and their children.

Sequencing used blood. These TCRs come from a boy aged 5-17 years in good health. CDR3s include the opening cysteine and the closing phenylalanine or tryptophan. Each record gives: CDR3 protein, CDR3 DNA, J gene, clone size, V gene, D gene. A D gene is named only where the DNA matches it firmly. Size values are once, few and many counts, or a class for expanded clones, and some rows have none.

cdr3_aa: CAISDRRGVSKNIQYF
cdr3_nt: TGTGCCATCAGTGATCGCAGGGGAGTATCCAAAAACATTCAGTACTTC
j_call: TRBJ2-4
clone_size: few
v_call: TRBV10-3
d_call: NA

cdr3_aa: CASSSDREVRETQYF
cdr3_nt: TGTGCCAGCAGCTCCGACAGGGAAGTAAGGGAGACCCAGTACTTC
j_call: TRBJ2-5
clone_size: NA
v_call: TRBV7-9
d_call: TRBD1

cdr3_aa: CASSIAGRPYEQYF
cdr3_nt: TGTGCCAGCAGCATAGCGGGAAGGCCCTACGAGCAGTACTTC
j_call: TRBJ2-7
clone_size: few
v_call: TRBV28
d_call: TRBD2

cdr3_aa: CASSLEGRKAKNIQYF
cdr3_nt: TGTGCCAGCAGCTTAGAGGGTCGGAAAGCCAAAAACATTCAGTACTTC
j_call: TRBJ2-4
clone_size: few
v_call: TRBV7-2
d_call: NA

cdr3_aa: CASIRPSGGRYNEQFF
cdr3_nt: TGTGCCAGCATCCGACCTAGCGGGGGGAGATACAATGAGCAGTTCTTC
j_call: TRBJ2-1
clone_size: few
v_call: TRBV6-1
d_call: TRBD2

cdr3_aa: CSATRPGGSSYNEQFF
cdr3_nt: TGCAGTGCTACCCGTCCGGGGGGAAGCTCCTACAATGAGCAGTTCTTC
j_call: TRBJ2-1
clone_size: few
v_call: TRBV20-1
d_call: TRBD2

cdr3_aa: CASSYPTGATGELFF
cdr3_nt: TGTGCCAGCAGCTATCCGACAGGAGCCACCGGGGAGCTGTTTTTT
j_call: TRBJ2-2
clone_size: NA
v_call: TRBV7-2
d_call: NA

cdr3_aa: CASSQDNGPGFLYQPQHF
cdr3_nt: TGTGCCAGCAGCCAAGATAACGGGCCGGGGTTCCTCTATCAGCCCCAGCATTTT
j_call: TRBJ1-5
clone_size: few
v_call: TRBV3-1
d_call: NA

cdr3_aa: CASSQGGRGVESPLHF
cdr3_nt: TGCGCCAGCAGCCAAGGTGGCAGGGGTGTGGAATCACCCCTCCACTTT
j_call: TRBJ1-6
clone_size: NA
v_call: TRBV4-3
d_call: NA

cdr3_aa: CSARDLAGATSYEQYF
cdr3_nt: TGCAGTGCTAGAGATTTAGCGGGAGCTACCTCCTACGAGCAGTACTTC
j_call: TRBJ2-7
clone_size: few
v_call: TRBV20-1
d_call: TRBD2

cdr3_aa: CASSLRRNEAFF
cdr3_nt: TGTGCCAGCAGTTTGAGGAGGAATGAAGCTTTCTTT
j_call: TRBJ1-1
clone_size: few
v_call: TRBV12-3/TRBV12-4
d_call: NA

cdr3_aa: CASRGLWDRASSYEQYF
cdr3_nt: TGTGCCAGCAGAGGACTCTGGGACAGGGCCAGCTCCTACGAGCAGTACTTC
j_call: TRBJ2-7
clone_size: NA
v_call: TRBV6-1
d_call: TRBD1

cdr3_aa: CASSSTWTGWNEQYF
cdr3_nt: TGTGCCAGCAGCTCAACGTGGACAGGGTGGAACGAGCAGTACTTC
j_call: TRBJ2-7
clone_size: NA
v_call: TRBV7-9
d_call: TRBD1

cdr3_aa: CASSVGGQGDTEAFF
cdr3_nt: TGTGCCAGCAGCGTAGGTGGACAGGGGGACACTGAAGCTTTCTTT
j_call: TRBJ1-1
clone_size: NA
v_call: TRBV9
d_call: TRBD1